Listed below are T cell receptor beta chains from one sample, sequenced in a study of cytomegalovirus exposure and HLA in healthy donors. Assay used: immunoSEQ multiplex PCR; TCRdb lists only in-frame clones, some missing. This table has under 250,000 clones, 70% to 85% appearing once. Material: PBMCs. The receptors originated from a male donor in good health and CMV-seronegative. The CDR3 runs from the conserved cysteine through the conserved F or W. Each record gives: clone size, V gene, J gene, D gene, CDR3 protein, CDR3 DNA. The D gene is left open where the match is weak. Size tells how often a clone was seen (once, few, many) or the class of an expanded clone, and some rows leave it out.

clone size: few; V gene: TRBV5-1; J gene: TRBJ1-4; D gene: TRBD1; CDR3 protein: CASSSDRGQNEKLFF; CDR3 DNA: TGCGCCAGCAGCTCGGACAGGGGGCAGAATGAAAAACTGTTTTTT
clone size: -; V gene: TRBV7-9; J gene: TRBJ1-1; D gene: TRBD1; CDR3 protein: CSSSLRGQGSTEAFF; CDR3 DNA: TGTTCCAGCAGCTTACGAGGACAGGGGAGCACTGAAGCTTTCTTT
clone size: few; V gene: TRBV27; J gene: TRBJ2-7; D gene: -; CDR3 protein: CASSLGKSYEQYF; CDR3 DNA: TGTGCCAGCAGTTTGGGCAAGTCCTACGAGCAGTACTTC
clone size: -; V gene: TRBV28; J gene: TRBJ2-7; D gene: TRBD1; CDR3 protein: CASSLYPTGGLSYEQYF; CDR3 DNA: TGTGCCAGCAGTTTATACCCGACAGGGGGATTATCCTACGAGCAGTACTTC
clone size: -; V gene: TRBV2; J gene: TRBJ2-7; D gene: TRBD2; CDR3 protein: CASRSGAGGLGEQYF; CDR3 DNA: TGTGCCAGCAGATCGGGAGCGGGAGGACTGGGCGAGCAGTACTTC
clone size: few; V gene: TRBV27; J gene: TRBJ2-3; D gene: TRBD1; CDR3 protein: CASSPRDRGTDTQYF; CDR3 DNA: TGTGCCAGCAGCCCCCGGGACAGGGGGACAGATACGCAGTATTTT
clone size: -; V gene: TRBV7-3; J gene: TRBJ2-2; D gene: TRBD1; CDR3 protein: CASSYGQGEVGELFF; CDR3 DNA: TGTGCCAGCAGCTACGGACAGGGGGAGGTCGGGGAGCTGTTTTTT
clone size: -; V gene: TRBV19; J gene: TRBJ2-5; D gene: -; CDR3 protein: CASSMPGLVETQYF; CDR3 DNA: TGTGCCAGTAGTATGCCGGGATTGGTGGAGACCCAGTACTTC
clone size: -; V gene: TRBV2; J gene: TRBJ2-7; D gene: -; CDR3 protein: CASDLAPNPYEQYF; CDR3 DNA: TGTGCCAGCGACCTAGCGCCCAACCCCTACGAGCAGTACTTC
clone size: -; V gene: TRBV7-9; J gene: TRBJ2-1; D gene: -; CDR3 protein: CASSYPLTGAGYNEQFF; CDR3 DNA: TGTGCCAGCAGCTACCCATTAACGGGAGCCGGCTACAATGAGCAGTTCTTC
clone size: once; V gene: TRBV12-5; J gene: TRBJ1-3; D gene: -; CDR3 protein: CASGLNAGRSSGNTIYF; CDR3 DNA: TGTGCTAGTGGTTTGAACGCCGGGAGAAGCTCTGGAAACACCATATATTTT
clone size: -; V gene: TRBV27; J gene: TRBJ1-2; D gene: -; CDR3 protein: CASSPVGQGNYGYTF; CDR3 DNA: TGTGCCAGCAGTCCCGTCGGGCAGGGCAACTATGGCTACACCTTC
clone size: few; V gene: TRBV7-6; J gene: TRBJ2-5; D gene: TRBD2; CDR3 protein: CASSLKKTSGSMETQYF; CDR3 DNA: TGTGCCAGCAGCTTAAAAAAGACTAGCGGGAGTATGGAGACCCAGTACTTC
clone size: -; V gene: TRBV6-5; J gene: TRBJ2-1; D gene: TRBD2; CDR3 protein: CASSYATSARDEQFF; CDR3 DNA: TGTGCCAGCAGTTACGCGACTAGCGCTCGCGATGAGCAGTTCTTC
clone size: once; V gene: TRBV5-4; J gene: TRBJ2-7; D gene: TRBD1; CDR3 protein: CASSVGDRSYEQYF; CDR3 DNA: TGTGCCAGCAGCGTGGGGGACAGATCCTACGAGCAGTACTTC
clone size: once; V gene: TRBV7-9; J gene: TRBJ1-2; D gene: TRBD1; CDR3 protein: CASSLVVRGRSNYGYTF; CDR3 DNA: TGTGCCAGCAGCTTAGTGGTGAGGGGGCGGTCAAACTATGGCTACACCTTC
clone size: -; V gene: TRBV6-1; J gene: TRBJ1-4; D gene: -; CDR3 protein: CASSERGAANEKLFF; CDR3 DNA: TGTGCCAGCAGTGAACGGGGGGCAGCTAATGAAAAACTGTTTTTT
clone size: -; V gene: TRBV19; J gene: TRBJ2-3; D gene: -; CDR3 protein: CASRGHGQLPTHTQYF; CDR3 DNA: TGTGCCAGTAGAGGTCACGGACAGTTGCCCACACATACGCAGTATTTT
clone size: -; V gene: TRBV7-6; J gene: TRBJ2-3; D gene: -; CDR3 protein: CASTLLGGRNTDTQYF; CDR3 DNA: TGTGCCAGCACCCTACTCGGAGGACGTAACACAGATACGCAGTATTTT
clone size: -; V gene: TRBV11-3; J gene: TRBJ2-7; D gene: -; CDR3 protein: CASSFGGDYEQYF; CDR3 DNA: TGTGCCAGCAGCTTCGGCGGAGACTACGAGCAGTACTTC
clone size: few; V gene: TRBV18; J gene: TRBJ2-6; D gene: -; CDR3 protein: CASSPLRGGLSGANVLTF; CDR3 DNA: TGTGCCAGCTCACCTTTAAGAGGGGGTCTCTCTGGGGCCAACGTCCTGACTTTC
clone size: -; V gene: TRBV19; J gene: TRBJ1-1; D gene: TRBD1; CDR3 protein: CASSMKRDRGLSNTEAFF; CDR3 DNA: TGTGCCAGTAGTATGAAAAGGGACAGGGGGCTTTCGAACACTGAAGCTTTCTTT
clone size: few; V gene: TRBV6-5; J gene: TRBJ1-5; D gene: -; CDR3 protein: CASTTNRANQPQHF; CDR3 DNA: TGTGCCAGCACGACGAACAGGGCAAATCAGCCCCAGCATTTT
clone size: -; V gene: TRBV11-2; J gene: TRBJ2-5; D gene: TRBD2; CDR3 protein: CASSGRTSGREETQYF; CDR3 DNA: TGTGCCAGCAGCGGCCGGACTAGCGGGAGGGAAGAGACCCAGTACTTC
clone size: -; V gene: TRBV14; J gene: TRBJ2-7; D gene: TRBD1; CDR3 protein: CASSQTGGLSYEQYF; CDR3 DNA: TGTGCCAGCAGCCAAACAGGGGGATTATCCTACGAGCAGTACTTC
clone size: -; V gene: TRBV7-2; J gene: TRBJ2-7; D gene: TRBD1; CDR3 protein: CASSSGQQLTYEQYF; CDR3 DNA: TGTGCCAGCAGCTCGGGACAGCAGCTCACCTACGAGCAGTACTTC
clone size: -; V gene: TRBV4-1; J gene: TRBJ2-5; D gene: -; CDR3 protein: CASSQKGRGQETQYF; CDR3 DNA: TGCGCCAGCAGCCAAAAAGGTAGAGGGCAAGAGACCCAGTACTTC
clone size: -; V gene: TRBV19; J gene: TRBJ2-5; D gene: TRBD2; CDR3 protein: CASSPGTSQETQYF; CDR3 DNA: TGTGCCAGTAGTCCCGGGACTAGCCAAGAGACCCAGTACTTC
clone size: -; V gene: TRBV5-6; J gene: TRBJ2-5; D gene: TRBD2; CDR3 protein: CASSLQAGGSETQYF; CDR3 DNA: TGTGCCAGCAGCTTGCAAGCGGGAGGCTCGGAGACCCAGTACTTC
clone size: -; V gene: TRBV5-3; J gene: TRBJ2-5; D gene: -; CDR3 protein: CARSLPGQRQETQYF; CDR3 DNA: TGTGCCAGAAGCCTTCCTGGACAGCGACAAGAGACCCAGTACTTC
clone size: -; V gene: TRBV28; J gene: TRBJ1-2; D gene: -; CDR3 protein: CASSSPARANYGYTF; CDR3 DNA: TGTGCCAGCAGTTCTCCCGCCAGGGCCAACTATGGCTACACCTTC
clone size: -; V gene: TRBV6-6; J gene: TRBJ1-1; D gene: -; CDR3 protein: CASTTGGAEAFF; CDR3 DNA: TGTGCCAGCACCACGGGGGGGGCTGAAGCTTTCTTT
clone size: -; V gene: TRBV10-3; J gene: TRBJ1-4; D gene: TRBD1; CDR3 protein: CAISDGTGVEKLFF; CDR3 DNA: TGTGCCATCAGTGATGGAACAGGGGTTGAAAAACTGTTTTTT
clone size: -; V gene: TRBV28; J gene: TRBJ2-2; D gene: -; CDR3 protein: CASSSTANTGELFF; CDR3 DNA: TGTGCCAGCAGTTCGACAGCGAACACCGGGGAGCTGTTTTTT
clone size: few; V gene: TRBV29-1; J gene: TRBJ2-3; D gene: TRBD2; CDR3 protein: CSVSGRADTQYF; CDR3 DNA: TGCAGCGTGAGCGGGAGGGCGGATACGCAGTATTTT
clone size: few; V gene: TRBV7-2; J gene: TRBJ2-1; D gene: TRBD2; CDR3 protein: CASSQTSAQGNEQFF; CDR3 DNA: TGTGCCAGCAGCCAGACTAGCGCGCAGGGCAATGAGCAGTTCTTC
clone size: once; V gene: TRBV9; J gene: TRBJ2-1; D gene: -; CDR3 protein: CASSVESAYNEQFF; CDR3 DNA: TGTGCCAGCAGCGTAGAGTCGGCCTACAATGAGCAGTTCTTC
clone size: once; V gene: TRBV7-9; J gene: TRBJ2-3; D gene: -; CDR3 protein: CASSLLHSTDTQYF; CDR3 DNA: TGTGCCAGCAGCTTATTGCACAGTACAGATACGCAGTATTTT
clone size: -; V gene: TRBV10-2; J gene: TRBJ2-1; D gene: -; CDR3 protein: CASTPFARLDEQFF; CDR3 DNA: TGCGCCAGCACCCCTTTCGCTCGACTCGATGAGCAGTTCTTC
clone size: -; V gene: TRBV23-1; J gene: TRBJ2-7; D gene: -; CDR3 protein: CASSRRGPWAYEQYF; CDR3 DNA: TGCGCCAGCAGTCGGAGGGGTCCGTGGGCCTACGAGCAGTACTTC
clone size: -; V gene: TRBV7-9; J gene: TRBJ2-5; D gene: -; CDR3 protein: CASQEEEGAIGETQYF; CDR3 DNA: TGTGCCAGCCAAGAGGAGGAGGGAGCGATTGGAGAGACCCAGTACTTC
clone size: -; V gene: TRBV9; J gene: TRBJ1-3; D gene: TRBD1; CDR3 protein: CASSVRTGPGNTIYF; CDR3 DNA: TGTGCCAGCAGCGTACGGACAGGCCCTGGAAACACCATATATTTT
clone size: -; V gene: TRBV27; J gene: TRBJ2-7; D gene: -; CDR3 protein: CASSSPSKRVYEQYF; CDR3 DNA: TGTGCCAGCAGTTCACCCTCCAAGCGGGTTTACGAGCAGTACTTC